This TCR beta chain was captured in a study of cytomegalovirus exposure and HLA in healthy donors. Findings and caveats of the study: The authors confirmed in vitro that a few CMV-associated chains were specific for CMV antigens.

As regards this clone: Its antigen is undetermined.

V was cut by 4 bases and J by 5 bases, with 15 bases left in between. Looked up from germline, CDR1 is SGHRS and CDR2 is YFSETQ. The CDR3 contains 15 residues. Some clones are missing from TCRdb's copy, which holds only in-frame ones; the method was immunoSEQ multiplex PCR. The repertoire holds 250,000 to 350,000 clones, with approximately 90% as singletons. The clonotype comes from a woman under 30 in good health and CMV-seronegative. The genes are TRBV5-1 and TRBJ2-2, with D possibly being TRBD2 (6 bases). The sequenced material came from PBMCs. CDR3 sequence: CASSPGTEGTGELFF. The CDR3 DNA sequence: TGCGCCAGCAGCCCGGGGACGGAGGGGACCGGGGAGCTGTTTTTT.